Listed below are T cell receptor beta chains from one sample, sequenced in a study of control samples from healthy donors and cancer patients. TCRdb's table, derived via immunoSEQ multiplex PCR, lists solely in-frame clones and lacks some. The table lists tens of thousands of clones, 89% of them singletons. The sample taken for sequencing was blood. Receptors were obtained from a man in his forties or fifties in good health. Both conserved end residues are part of each CDR3. The order of the fields is D gene, V gene, CDR3 length, clone size, J gene, CDR3 protein, CDR3 DNA. A D gene is named only where the DNA matches it firmly. A clone size is listed for some rows: how often the clone was seen (once, few, many), or a class if it is expanded.

NA,TRBV3-1/TRBV3-2,13,NA,TRBJ2-1,CASSSRSYNEQFF,TGTGCCAGCTCCAGCCGCTCCTACAATGAGCAGTTCTTC
NA,TRBV4-2,15,few,TRBJ2-7,CASSQDLLQGSEQYF,TGTGCCAGCAGCCAAGATCTGCTCCAGGGTTCCGAGCAGTACTTC
TRBD1,TRBV6-2/TRBV6-3,15,NA,TRBJ1-1,CASSYTGTGGTEAFF,TGTGCCAGCAGTTACACCGGGACAGGGGGAACTGAAGCTTTCTTT
NA,TRBV5-1,15,NA,TRBJ2-7,CASSLRGGGDYEQYF,TGCGCCAGCAGCTTGCGTGGCGGTGGGGACTACGAGCAGTACTTC
TRBD2,TRBV6-4,17,NA,TRBJ2-1,CASSPLAGGLSRNEQFF,TGTGCCAGCAGTCCTCTAGCGGGGGGTCTTTCCCGCAATGAGCAGTTCTTC
TRBD1,TRBV7-9,15,NA,TRBJ2-1,CASSLGTGVSNEQFF,TGTGCCAGCAGCTTAGGGACAGGGGTTAGCAATGAGCAGTTCTTC
NA,TRBV6-5,13,NA,TRBJ1-5,CASSRTRVQPQHF,TGTGCCAGCAGTAGGACCAGGGTTCAGCCCCAGCATTTT
TRBD1,TRBV10-3,13,NA,TRBJ1-5,CAIRVDRDQPQHF,TGTGCCATCAGGGTGGACAGGGATCAGCCCCAGCATTTT
NA,TRBV19,15,once,TRBJ1-5,CASSIEGGSRQPQHF,TGTGCCAGTAGTATAGAAGGGGGATCGCGGCAGCCCCAGCATTTT
NA,TRBV7-2,14,NA,TRBJ1-3,CASSPTGYGNTIYF,TGTGCCAGCAGCCCAACAGGGTACGGAAACACCATATATTTT
TRBD1,TRBV6-2/TRBV6-3,16,NA,TRBJ1-2,CASSYPPSGTVDGYTF,TGTGCCAGCAGTTACCCACCGTCCGGGACAGTGGATGGCTACACCTTC
TRBD1,TRBV6-1,16,NA,TRBJ2-7,CASSDPNRGKGYEQYF,TGTGCCAGCAGTGACCCAAACAGGGGGAAGGGATACGAGCAGTACTTC
NA,TRBV23-1,15,NA,TRBJ1-1,CASSQRDRDGTEAFF,TGCGCCAGCAGTCAACGTGACCGGGACGGAACTGAAGCTTTCTTT
NA,TRBV4-2,15,once,TRBJ1-2,CASSQEGDASGGYTF,TGTGCCAGCAGCCAAGAGGGGGACGCCTCCGGAGGCTACACCTTC
NA,TRBV20-1,9,NA,TRBJ1-2,CSATNGYTF,TGCAGTGCGACCAATGGCTACACCTTC
NA,TRBV12-5,16,NA,TRBJ1-2,CASGLGYGGGLDGYTF,TGTGCTAGTGGTTTGGGGTACGGGGGCGGGTTAGATGGCTACACCTTC
NA,TRBV29-1,14,NA,TRBJ2-7,CSAKTAGWSYEQYF,TGCAGCGCCAAGACGGCAGGGTGGTCCTACGAGCAGTACTTC
TRBD1,TRBV3-1/TRBV3-2,14,few,TRBJ2-7,CASSWGTADYEQYF,TGTGCCAGCAGCTGGGGGACAGCAGACTACGAGCAGTACTTC
NA,TRBV3-1/TRBV3-2,12,NA,TRBJ1-1,CASSQLGAEAFF,TGTGCCAGCAGCCAACTGGGGGCTGAAGCTTTCTTT
NA,TRBV5-1,14,NA,TRBJ1-4,CASSLGATNEKLFF,TGCGCCAGCAGCTTAGGGGCAACTAATGAAAAACTGTTTTTT
NA,TRBV5-1,14,few,TRBJ2-1,CASTLRDGYNEQFF,TGCGCCAGCACCCTCCGGGACGGTTACAATGAGCAGTTCTTC
TRBD1,TRBV6-5,14,NA,TRBJ1-2,CASRQGQGADGYTF,TGTGCCAGCAGACAAGGACAGGGGGCTGATGGCTACACCTTC
NA,TRBV14,11,NA,TRBJ2-5,CASSQDETQYF,TGTGCCAGCAGCCAAGACGAGACCCAGTACTTC
NA,TRBV7-9,16,NA,TRBJ2-7,CASSSWVGILAYEQYF,TGTGCCAGCAGCTCTTGGGTGGGTATACTTGCCTACGAGCAGTACTTC
TRBD2,TRBV7-9,16,few,TRBJ2-2,CASSLAGGGRTGELFF,TGTGCCAGCAGCTTAGCCGGCGGGGGGCGTACCGGGGAGCTGTTTTTT
NA,TRBV9,16,NA,TRBJ1-4,CASSTGIQPGNEKLFF,TGTGCCAGCAGCACAGGTATCCAGCCCGGAAATGAAAAACTGTTTTTT
TRBD2,TRBV11-2,16,NA,TRBJ2-1,CASSFGAGGLYNEQFF,TGTGCCAGCAGCTTCGGGGCGGGGGGGCTCTACAATGAGCAGTTCTTC